The next 30 T cell receptor beta chains were all read from a single sample in a study of blood T cell repertoires in COVID-19. The assay was immunoSEQ multiplex PCR, and TCRdb's table has in-frame clones only and misses some. Here the sample spans 95,000 to 150,000 clones, 75% to 90% being singletons. Sequenced sample: peripheral blood. Every receptor here comes from an elderly woman with COVID-19, enrolled during active disease.

This sequence joins TRBV27 and TRBJ2-7, with 8 bases fitting TRBD2. The CDR3 sequence is 16 residues long. The ends lost 5 bases at V and 6 bases at J; junction bases unmatched: 15. CDR1 is MNHEY and CDR2 is SMNVEV in the germline V gene (reference sequence). The CDR3 region has the DNA TGTGCCAGCAGTAGCCGGGGGGGGGTCCTAGGCTCCGAGCAGTACTTC. It yields the protein CASSSRGGVLGSEQYF.

This clone was counted between two and nine times. This chain joins TRBV18 and TRBJ1-1; no clear D. CDR1 KGHSH and CDR2 LQKENI come from the germline V gene. The CDR3 sequence is 14 residues long. The V and J ends lost 3 bases and 3 bases respectively, with 11 bases between them. The CDR3 sequence is CASSPGGAHTEAFF. CDR3 coding DNA: TGTGCCAGCTCACCCGGAGGAGCGCACACTGAAGCTTTCTTT. Complete variable domain (other parts from reference TRBV18 and TRBJ1-1): NAGVMQNPRHLVRRRGQEARLRCSPMKGHSHVYWYRQLPEEGLKFMVYLQKENIIDESGMPKERFSAEFPKEGPSILRIQQVVRGDSAAYFCASSPGGAHTEAFFGQGTRLTVV.

As to this clone: A read error may account for a junction end that differs from germline. V usage is TRBV4-2 and J usage is TRBJ2-1; 8 bases fit TRBD2. From germline, CDR1 is LGHNA and CDR2 YNFKEQ. The CDR3 loop spans 16 amino acids. The CDR3 bases are TGTGCCAGCAGCCAAGATACTAGCGGCTCCTACAATAAGCAGTTCTTC. Its protein is CASSQDTSGSYNKQFF.

This sequence joins TRBV7-9 and TRBJ2-5, with D tentatively TRBD1 (6 bases). V was shortened by 7 bases and J by 9 bases, with 12 bases between the two germline ends. CDR3 size: 11 residues. Germline-derived CDR1 and CDR2 are SEHNR and FQNEAQ (reference sequence). The CDR3 DNA follows: TGTGCCAGCACGGCAGGGGCGTCCCAGTACTTC. Protein product: CASTAGASQYF.

The rearrangement links TRBV19 to TRBJ1-2; 8 bases line up with TRBD1. This CDR3 has 15 residues. Per the germline V gene, CDR1 is LNHDA and CDR2 is SQIVND (reference sequence). The J segment lost 4 bases and the V segment lost 5 bases, leaving 9 bases of the junction unmatched. As DNA, the CDR3 is TGTGCCAGTAGTCAGGGACAGGCATATGTCTATGGCTACACCTTC. Encoded protein: CASSQGQAYVYGYTF. The full variable domain, its missing parts supplied by reference TRBV19 and TRBJ1-2, is DGGITQSPKYLFRKEGQNVTLSCEQNLNHDAMYWYRQDPGQGLRLIYYSQIVNDFQKGDIAEGYSVSREKKESFPLTVTSAQKNPTAFYLCASSQGQAYVYGYTFGSGTRLTVV.

The rearrangement uses TRBV20-1 and TRBJ2-1; D is unclear. The CDR3 has 11 amino acids. Germline V gene data show CDR1 as DFQATT and CDR2 as SNEGSKA (reference sequence). V gave up 6 bases and J gave up 6 bases, with 9 bases separating them. The CDR3 spells CSASTSNEQFF. CDR3 in DNA: TGCAGTGCATCAACCAGCAATGAGCAGTTCTTC.

CDR3 protein: CASSLAGTGNGYTF. The CDR3 DNA reads as TGTGCCAGCAGCTTAGCCGGGACAGGGAATGGCTACACCTTC. The J gene is TRBJ1-2, the V gene TRBV11-2; 9 bases agree with TRBD1. The CDR3 is 14 residues long. With V trimmed by 1 base and J by 6 bases, 3 bases remained unmatched. The germline V gene encodes CDR1 SGHAT and CDR2 FQNNGV.

The chain links TRBV4-2 to TRBJ2-3; 9 bases agree with TRBD2. Per the germline V gene, CDR1 is LGHNA and CDR2 is YNFKEQ. With V trimmed by 0 bases and J by 0 bases, 1 base remained unmatched. The CDR3 is 16 amino acids. The CDR3 is CASSQETSGSTDTQYF. The DNA of the CDR3 is TGTGCCAGCAGCCAAGAGACTAGCGGAAGCACAGATACGCAGTATTTT.

J is TRBJ2-1 and V is TRBV10-3; 8 nucleotides match TRBD2. V lost 6 bases and J lost 4; bases outside the gene matches: 11. The CDR3 extends over 16 amino acids. The germline V gene encodes CDR1 ENHRY and CDR2 SYGVKD. The CDR3 protein is CAISAARGTSYNEQFF. The CDR3 DNA follows: TGTGCCATCAGCGCGGCTCGCGGGACTAGTTACAATGAGCAGTTCTTC.

The chain has TRBV6-1 and TRBJ2-3; perhaps TRBD2 as D (6 bases). CDR1 is MNHNS, CDR2 SASEGT, per germline. V gave up 4 bases and J gave up 0 bases, with 17 bases separating them. The CDR3 has 17 residues. The CDR3 reads CASSGGTSRSSTDTQYF. CDR3 DNA sequence: TGTGCCAGCAGTGGGGGCACTAGCCGTTCTAGCACAGATACGCAGTATTTT.

This clone was detected only once. The CDR3 DNA follows: TGCAGTGCTGGCCCCAACTATGGCTACACCTTC. Amino acids: CSAGPNYGYTF. V and J are TRBV20-1 and TRBJ1-2; D unclear. Germline V CDR1 and CDR2: DFQATT, SNEGSKA (reference sequence). This CDR3 has 11 residues. Trimming left V 5 bases short and J 2 bases short, with 6 bases between.

A single count supports this clone. The V call is TRBV6-6, the J call TRBJ2-1, with TRBD2 matching over 13 bases. The CDR3 spans 16 residues. After removal of 6 bases from V and 4 bases from J, the junction contained 6 bases not matched to a gene. Germline V gives CDR1 MNHNY, CDR2 SVGAGI (reference sequence). The CDR3 reads CASSLGTSGTYNEQFF. The CDR3 region has the DNA TGTGCCAGCAGCCTTGGGACTAGCGGGACGTACAATGAGCAGTTCTTC.

The chain carries TRBV9 and TRBJ2-3; 7 nucleotides align to TRBD1. V shed 6 bases, J shed 2 bases, and the junction held 6 bases outside the gene matches. The CDR3 length is 14 residues. The germline V gene encodes CDR1 SGDLS and CDR2 YYNGEE. As DNA, the CDR3 is TGTGCCAGCAACCTCGGACAGGCCACAGATACGCAGTATTTT. Protein sequence: CASNLGQATDTQYF.

The chain has TRBV20-1 and TRBJ2-5; no clear D gene. Trimming stripped 5 bases from V and 5 bases from J, with 9 bases between. This CDR3 comprises 11 residues. Germline CDR1 and CDR2: DFQATT and SNEGSKA (reference sequence). CDR3 protein: CSAPLVETQYF. The CDR3 DNA follows: TGCAGTGCTCCCCTCGTTGAGACCCAGTACTTC.

A single count supports this clone. The chain uses TRBV7-2 and TRBJ2-5; the D gene is possibly TRBD1 (5 bases). V shed 5 bases and J shed 4 bases, with 23 bases lying between them. Per the germline V gene, CDR1 is SGHTA and CDR2 is FQGNSA. The CDR3 totals 17 residues. CDR3: CASSPFGAFRQRETQYF. The CDR3 DNA follows: TGTGCCAGCAGCCCTTTTGGGGCCTTCCGGCAACGAGAGACCCAGTACTTC. The complete variable domain, with remaining parts taken from reference TRBV7-2 and TRBJ2-5, reads GAGVSQSPSNKVTEKGKDVELRCDPISGHTALYWYRQSLGQGLEFLIYFQGNSAPDKSGLPSDRFSAERTGGSVSTLTIQRTQQEDSAVYLCASSPFGAFRQRETQYFGPGTRLLVL.

This clone was observed a single time. This chain links TRBV11-3 with TRBJ2-1, with D possibly TRBD1 on 6 matching bases. V was cut by 1 base and J by 3 bases, with 10 bases left in between. The V gene's germline CDR1 is SGHNT and CDR2 YENEEA. The CDR3 runs 15 residues. The CDR3 sequence: CASSLASGDYNEQFF. The CDR3 bases are TGTGCCAGCAGCTTAGCCTCAGGGGACTACAATGAGCAGTTCTTC.

This clone came up once. The CDR3, as DNA: TGTGCCAGCAGTTTAGGACAGGGGATGTCGGAGACCCAGTACTTC. Its protein is CASSLGQGMSETQYF. V is TRBV27 and J is TRBJ2-5; 9 bases align to TRBD1. V dropped 2 bases and J dropped 5; count of bases not matched to a gene: 6. This CDR3 has 15 residues. Looked up from germline, CDR1 is MNHEY and CDR2 is SMNVEV (reference sequence).

This chain connects TRBV9 to TRBJ2-7; no clear D gene. CDR1 and CDR2 (germline): SGDLS, YYNGEE. The CDR3 has 14 residues. Trimming cost V 0 bases and J 4 bases, with 11 bases left between them. CDR3 coding DNA: TGTGCCAGCAGCGTAGGGTTCGGTAATTACGAGCAGTACTTC. Translating gives CASSVGFGNYEQYF.

The rearrangement joins TRBV15 to TRBJ1-3, with 8 nucleotides matching TRBD1. The CDR3 is 14 amino acids. Trimming cost V 2 bases and J 7 bases; bases outside gene matches: 4. Germline CDR1 reads LNHNV; CDR2 reads YYDKDF (reference sequence). CDR3 protein: CATSRQGAMNTIYF. The DNA of the CDR3 is TGTGCCACCAGCAGACAGGGGGCGATGAACACCATATATTTT.

The genes are TRBV2 and TRBJ2-3, with 7 positions matching TRBD2. Germline V CDR1 and CDR2: SNHLY, FYNNEI. After removal of 7 bases from V and 2 bases from J, the junction contained 9 bases not matched to a gene. The CDR3 totals 15 residues. CDR3 amino acids: CASNREGPNTDTQYF. CDR3 DNA sequence: TGTGCCAGCAATAGGGAGGGGCCAAACACAGATACGCAGTATTTT.

This clone was seen just once. The V gene is TRBV5-1, the J gene TRBJ2-7, with 7 bases identical to TRBD1. The length of the CDR3 is 11 residues. Trimming at V came to 3 bases and at J to 12 bases, leaving 6 bases not matched to a gene. Germline loops: CDR1 SGHRS, CDR2 YFSETQ. The CDR3 sequence: CASSSGTAPYF. The CDR3 DNA is TGCGCCAGCAGCTCCGGGACAGCGCCGTACTTC.

The chain uses TRBV7-9 and TRBJ1-6, with TRBD1 matching 11 bases. This CDR3 spans 17 amino acids. Trimming removed 0 bases from V and 9 bases from J; junction bases left unmatched: 7. The germline V gene encodes CDR1 SEHNR and CDR2 FQNEAQ (reference sequence). For the CDR3, the DNA is TGTGCCAGCAGCTTAGCCGGGACAGGGGGAATTCTTTCACCCCTCCACTTT. Translating it yields CASSLAGTGGILSPLHF.

CDR3 amino acids: CASSPQTGLSNYGYTF. DNA of the CDR3: TGCGCCAGCAGCCCTCAGACAGGGCTCTCTAACTATGGCTACACCTTC. This sequence joins TRBV5-1 and TRBJ1-2, with 7 bases matching TRBD1. J was trimmed by 0 bases and V by 4 bases; bases with no gene match: 9. This CDR3 comprises 16 residues. Germline V gene lookup returns CDR1 SGHRS and CDR2 YFSETQ.

The chain couples TRBV7-8 to TRBJ2-3, with 11 bases matching TRBD2. J gave up 1 base and V 6 bases, and 12 bases lay outside the gene matches. CDR3 length: 18 residues. CDR1 is SGHVS and CDR2 is FQNEAQ in the germline V gene. The CDR3 nucleotides are TGTGCCAGCAGTTCCGGGACTAGCGGAACTAGACGCACAGATACGCAGTATTTT. As protein: CASSSGTSGTRRTDTQYF. The full variable domain, with the rest looked up from reference TRBV7-8 and TRBJ2-3, is GAGVSQSPRYKVAKRGQDVALRCDPISGHVSLFWYQQALGQGPEFLTYFQNEAQLDKSGLPSDRFFAERPEGSVSTLKIQRTQQEDSAVYLCASSSGTSGTRRTDTQYFGPGTRLTVL.

The sample holds a few counts of this clone. This chain links TRBV6-5 with TRBJ1-6; TRBD1 might be the D (5 bases). The V end was cut by 6 bases, the J end by 10 bases, with 16 bases between. This CDR3 region has 14 residues. CDR1 is MNHEY and CDR2 is SVGAGI in the germline V gene. DNA for the CDR3: TGTGCCAGCAGAAGACAGCCCCAGGGCTCACCCCTCCACTTT. Translating it yields CASRRQPQGSPLHF.

V is TRBV3-1 (or the pseudogene TRBV3-2) and J is TRBJ2-2; D is perhaps TRBD2 (6 bases). The CDR3 has 16 residues. Per germline, CDR1 LGHDT and CDR2 YNNKEL (reference sequence). Trimming removed 0 bases at V and 7 bases at J, with 15 bases between. CDR3 residues: CASSQDKVGGGGELFF. For the CDR3, the DNA is TGTGCCAGCAGCCAAGATAAGGTGGGAGGTGGCGGGGAGCTGTTTTTT.

V is TRBV9 and J is TRBJ1-1; perhaps TRBD1 as D (6 bases). V was trimmed by 3 bases and J by 10 bases, leaving 10 bases between them. Per the germline V gene, CDR1 is SGDLS and CDR2 is YYNGEE. The CDR3 sequence is 11 residues long. CDR3 sequence reads: CASSGEGGAFF. The DNA of the CDR3 is TGTGCCAGCAGCGGGGAAGGGGGAGCTTTCTTT. The whole variable domain, filled in from reference TRBV9 and TRBJ1-1, reads DSGVTQTPKHLITATGQRVTLRCSPRSGDLSVYWYQQSLDQGLQFLIQYYNGEERAKGNILERFSAQQFPDLHSELNLSSLELGDSALYFCASSGEGGAFFGQGTRLTVV.

The CDR3 spells CATSRDFEDRRYNEQFF. DNA of the CDR3: TGTGCCACCAGCAGAGATTTTGAGGACAGACGCTACAATGAGCAGTTCTTC. V gene TRBV15 combines with J gene TRBJ2-1, with D possibly being TRBD1 (6 bases). Between the trimmed V and J ends, which lost 0 bases and 3 bases, there was a span of 15 bases. The V gene's germline CDR1 is LNHNV and CDR2 YYDKDF (reference sequence). The CDR3 is 17 residues long.

The V gene is TRBV18, the J gene TRBJ1-5; D not certain. Germline assignment: CDR1 KGHSH and CDR2 LQKENI. The CDR3 is 13 amino acids. The V gene lost 2 bases and the J gene lost 7 bases, with 9 bases spanning the gap. CDR3: CASSPTGGQPQHF. For the CDR3, the DNA is TGTGCCAGCTCACCAACGGGTGGGCAGCCCCAGCATTTT.

The rearrangement joins TRBV7-8 to TRBJ1-6; 9 bases agree with TRBD1. CDR1 and CDR2 (germline): SGHVS, FQNEAQ. The CDR3 totals 19 residues. Trimming cost V 2 bases and J 3 bases; bases outside gene matches: 11. CDR3 sequence (DNA): TGTGCCAGCAGCTTAAGGGACAGGGTTGGATTTGACTATAATTCACCCCTCCACTTT. This gives the protein CASSLRDRVGFDYNSPLHF.